Each of the 20 T cell receptor beta chains below was sequenced from the same sample in a study of regulatory T cells in long-lasting Graves disease. HTBI primers from iRepertoire and Arm-PCR of CDR3 regions yielded the TCR beta libraries. TCRdb reprocessed the multiplex PCR reads via MiXCR and lists one record per CDR3 protein. This table has roughly 430,000 distinct CDR3 sequences, approximately 16% appearing once. Time point described: newly diagnosed GD, antithyroid drugs for less than 3 months. The TCR library used RNA extracted from PBMCs. The same data also contributed to another study, on T cells in Graves' hyperthyroidism and ophthalmopathy.

Here the sequenced sample was peripheral blood mononuclear cells (PBMCs), taken at new diagnosis, from a patient treated with antithyroid drugs. Source of these receptors: a woman between 25 and 40 years old with Graves disease.

In regard to this clonotype: It is likely a read error: a sequence one base away is far more abundant. The conserved phenylalanine or tryptophan normally closing the CDR3 is absent here, so this likely arose from a read error. The V and J genes are TRBV6-1 and TRBJ2-7; D gene unclear. CDR3 length equals 13 residues. Germline CDR1 and CDR2: MNHNS and SASEGT. Trimming shortened V by 6 bases and J by 2 bases, and 11 bases separated the two germline ends. CDR3 DNA sequence: TGTGCCAGCAGCTCCGCCACCGCCTACGAGCAGTACCTC. This translates into CASSSATAYEQYL.

This clonotype was counted many times. The chain employs TRBV18 and TRBJ2-1; perhaps TRBD1 as D (5 bases). Trimming took off 3 bases at V and 4 bases at J, with 19 bases between the two ends. There are 17 residues in the CDR3. CDR1 and CDR2 (germline): KGHSH, LQKENI. In DNA, the CDR3 is TGTGCCAGCTCACCCAGGGTAGTGGGTACTTATTACAATGAGCAGTTCTTC. It is translated as CASSPRVVGTYYNEQFF.

About this clonotype: A read error may produce the germline difference seen at one junction end. The genes are TRBV7-9 and TRBJ1-1; D might be TRBD1 (5 bases). The germline CDR1 and CDR2 sequences are SEHNR and FQNEAQ (reference sequence). The CDR3 sequence is 11 residues long. The CDR3 loop reads CASSPRAGGGF. The CDR3 DNA reads TGTGCCAGCAGCCCCCGCGCGGGGGGGGGATTT.

On this clonotype itself: An end of the junction does not agree with germline; a read error may underlie this. This chain connects TRBV4-3 to TRBJ2-1; the match to TRBD1 covers 8 bases. From germline, CDR1 is LGHNA and CDR2 YSLEER. This CDR3 region has 14 residues. As DNA, the CDR3 is TGCGCCAGCAGCCAGTTGGACAGGGACAATGAGCAGCTCTTC. Its translation is CASSQLDRDNEQLF.

This clonotype was seen many times. The V call is TRBV7-9, the J call TRBJ2-3; 9 bases fit TRBD2. CDR1 and CDR2 (germline): SEHNR, FQNEAQ (reference sequence). The CDR3 loop spans 15 amino acids. J lost 3 bases, V lost 1 base, and 2 bases had no gene match. The CDR3 region has the DNA TGTGCCAGCAGCTTAGTAAGCGGGAGGACAGATACGCAGTATTTT. It yields the protein CASSLVSGRTDTQYF.

The V gene is TRBV9, the J gene TRBJ2-2; D remains unclear. This CDR3 region has 14 residues. Germline V CDR1 and CDR2: SGDLS, YYNGEE. Trimming removed 0 bases at V and 0 bases at J, with 3 bases between. The CDR3, as DNA: TGTGCCAGCAGCGTAGGCCCGAACACCGGGGAGCTGTTTTTT. Translating it yields CASSVGPNTGELFF. The full variable domain, rest sourced from reference TRBV9 and TRBJ2-2, is DSGVTQTPKHLITATGQRVTLRCSPRSGDLSVYWYQQSLDQGLQFLIQYYNGEERAKGNILERFSAQQFPDLHSELNLSSLELGDSALYFCASSVGPNTGELFFGEGSRLTVL.

This clonotype was observed a handful of times. V is TRBV29-1 and J is TRBJ2-3; 9 positions agree with TRBD1. The ends lost 6 bases at V and 7 bases at J; junction bases unmatched: 14. The CDR3 length is 15 residues. Germline CDR1 is SQVTM and CDR2 is ANQGSEA. CDR3 nucleotides: TGCAGCGTGGACTCCGGACAGGGGCTACCCTATACGCAGTATTTT. It specifies CSVDSGQGLPYTQYF.

Many counts were recorded for this clonotype. The genes are TRBV13 and TRBJ1-1; no definite D call. CDR3 length equals 14 residues. Germline values: CDR1 PRHDT, CDR2 FYEKMQ (reference sequence). The germline V and J ends were trimmed by 5 bases and 0 bases, with 10 bases remaining between them. Here the CDR3 reads CASSPFRVNTEAFF. The CDR3 region has the DNA TGTGCCAGCAGCCCTTTTCGAGTGAACACTGAAGCTTTCTTT.

The chain couples TRBV24-1 to TRBJ2-2, with a possible D match to TRBD2 (6 bases). The CDR3 is 14 residues long. With 1 base removed from V and 7 bases from J, the gap between germline ends came to 9 bases. Per germline, CDR1 KGHDR and CDR2 SFDVKD. CDR3 amino acids: CATSDLSGSGELFF. CDR3 coding DNA: TGTGCCACCAGTGATTTATCCGGGAGCGGGGAGCTGTTTTTT.

V usage is TRBV9 and J usage is TRBJ2-4; 8 bases line up with TRBD2. The length of the CDR3 is 12 residues. Germline trimming cut 6 bases from V and 11 bases from J; bases unmatched to any gene: 7. The germline V gene has CDR1 SGDLS and CDR2 YYNGEE. The CDR3 DNA is TGTGCCAGCAATGCGGGAGGAGGGGTTCAGTACTTC. It is translated as CASNAGGGVQYF.

In its sample, this clonotype was seen a few times. Germline is not matched at one junction end, which may reflect a read error. V is TRBV4-3 and J is TRBJ2-1; possible D gene TRBD2, 5 bases. This CDR3 contains 15 residues. CDR1 is LGHNA, CDR2 YSLEER, per germline. CDR3 nucleotides: TGCGCCAACAGCCAATTTAGCGACTCCTACAATGAGCAGTTCTTC. It codes for CANSQFSDSYNEQFF.

This clonotype was seen only a few times. The V call is TRBV12-3 or TRBV12-4, the J call TRBJ1-2; TRBD1 might be the D (6 bases). The CDR3 has 16 amino acids. V was clipped by 1 base and J by 2 bases, with 14 bases between them. This chain's CDR3 is CASSLVTGPGNYGYTF. In DNA form, the CDR3 reads TGTGCCAGCAGTTTAGTGACAGGCCCGGGGAACTATGGCTACACCTTC.

This clonotype was observed a handful of times. The chain couples TRBV15 to TRBJ2-1; tentative D call: TRBD1 (6 bases). The germline gives CDR1 LNHNV, CDR2 YYDKDF (reference sequence). The CDR3 is made up of 15 amino acids. V lost 1 base, J lost 6 bases, and 13 bases lay in between. The CDR3 nucleotides are TGTGCCACCAGCAGAGCAGGGGTGTCGGGCAATGAGCAGTTCTTC. This codes for CATSRAGVSGNEQFF.

On this clonotype: The conserved phenylalanine or tryptophan is not found at the CDR3 terminus, so this likely reflects a read error. The rearrangement joins TRBV7-2 to TRBJ2-3; D gene uncertain. This CDR3 is built from 15 residues. CDR1 and CDR2 (germline): SGHTA, FQGNSA. V was cut by 3 bases and J by 4 bases, with 14 bases left in between. The CDR3 DNA follows: TGTGCCAGCAGCTTTGGAAGTGGCGGCTCAGATACGCAGTATCTT. Its protein is CASSFGSGGSDTQYL.

The V call is TRBV7-2, the J call TRBJ1-6; TRBD1 matches at 8 bases. Unmatched junction bases numbered 4, after V lost 1 base and J lost 8 bases. The CDR3 spans 15 residues. The germline V gene has CDR1 SGHTA and CDR2 FQGNSA. The CDR3 spells CASSLVQGADSPLHF. The CDR3 bases are TGTGCCAGCAGCTTAGTCCAGGGGGCGGATTCACCCCTCCACTTT.

This clonotype occurred many times. The chain employs TRBV11-2 and TRBJ2-7; D perhaps matches TRBD2 (6 bases). Trimming cost V 1 base and J 2 bases, with 21 bases left between them. Germline values: CDR1 SGHAT, CDR2 FQNNGV. The CDR3 loop spans 18 amino acids. The CDR3 protein is CASSLVATGGGTTYEQYF. CDR3 bases: TGTGCCAGCAGCTTAGTGGCAACCGGGGGAGGCACGACCTACGAGCAGTACTTC.

The table lists this clonotype with many counts. The V gene is TRBV27, the J gene TRBJ2-3, with 8 positions matching TRBD2. V was pared by 6 bases and J by 1 base, with 6 bases of the junction left unmatched. CDR1 and CDR2 from the germline V gene are MNHEY and SMNVEV (reference sequence). The CDR3 runs to 15 residues. DNA for the CDR3: TGTGCCAGCAGCACTCCGGGACTAGGCACAGATACGCAGTATTTT. Translated: CASSTPGLGTDTQYF.

This clonotype has at least ten counts. The chain has TRBV30 and TRBJ2-1, with unresolved D. V shed 4 bases and J shed 6 bases, with 13 bases lying between them. The CDR3 length is 13 residues. Germline CDR1 GTSNPN, CDR2 SVGIG (reference sequence). Here the CDR3 DNA reads TGTGCCTGGATGGATAGGCTTTCCAATGAGCAGTTCTTC. It encodes CAWMDRLSNEQFF.

This clonotype was recorded many times. The rearrangement links TRBV5-1 to TRBJ2-7; D not certain. The CDR3 is 12 residues long. CDR1 is SGHRS, CDR2 YFSETQ, per germline. V lost 7 bases, J lost 6 bases, and 14 bases lay in between. The CDR3 region is CASGSSGGEQYF. The DNA for the CDR3 is TGCGCCAGCGGATCTTCTGGTGGCGAGCAGTACTTC.

This clonotype was picked up many times. The rearrangement uses TRBV6-1 and TRBJ1-2; the D gene is possibly TRBD1 (6 bases). This CDR3 contains 15 residues. V was cut by 8 bases and J by 1 base, with 17 bases left in between. Germline V gene data show CDR1 as MNHNS and CDR2 as SASEGT. CDR3 DNA sequence: TGTGCCAGCGGTAAAGGGACACACTATAACTATGGCTACACCTTC. Residues: CASGKGTHYNYGYTF.